The 32 T cell receptor beta chains in this list originate from one sample, sequenced in a study of T cell changes during pregnancy in multiple sclerosis. Sequencing was performed with immunoSEQ multiplex PCR; in TCRdb, only in-frame clones are kept and a portion is missing. The sample consists of 40,000 to 60,000 clones, around 94% of them appearing once. Sequenced here: CD4+ T cells from peripheral blood mononuclear cells, sampled in the third trimester of pregnancy. The receptors were gathered from a female donor with multiple sclerosis, enrolled in a pregnancy study.

J is TRBJ2-3 and V is TRBV2; D is uncertain. Germline CDR1 reads SNHLY; CDR2 reads FYNNEI. The V end was cut by 2 bases, the J end by 4 bases, with 10 bases between. The CDR3 is made up of 14 amino acids. The CDR3 DNA follows: TGTGCCAGCAGTGAACTAGATTGGGCAGATACGCAGTATTTT. Amino acid sequence: CASSELDWADTQYF.

This chain joins TRBV2 and TRBJ2-7, with 8 bases that match TRBD1. CDR3 length: 14 amino acids. V shed 4 bases and J 1 base; nucleotides not matched to a gene: 3. CDR1 is SNHLY and CDR2 is FYNNEI in the germline V gene. The CDR3: CASSVRQGSYEQYF. Written as DNA, the CDR3 is TGTGCCAGCAGTGTTCGACAGGGGTCCTACGAGCAGTACTTC.

The V and J genes are TRBV18 and TRBJ2-4, with 7 bases fitting TRBD1. The CDR3 covers 17 residues. V was clipped by 0 bases and J by 0 bases; unmatched bases: 5. Germline CDR1 and CDR2: KGHSH and LQKENI. The CDR3 region is CASSPPTGPLAKNIQYF. The CDR3 DNA reads as TGTGCCAGCTCACCACCGACAGGGCCCCTAGCCAAAAACATTCAGTACTTC. Together with reference TRBV18 and TRBJ2-4, the CDR3 gives the full variable domain: NAGVMQNPRHLVRRRGQEARLRCSPMKGHSHVYWYRQLPEEGLKFMVYLQKENIIDESGMPKERFSAEFPKEGPSILRIQQVVRGDSAAYFCASSPPTGPLAKNIQYFGAGTRLSVL.

This rearrangement joins TRBV5-1 to TRBJ2-1, with 15 bases that match TRBD2. Trimming at V came to 4 bases and at J to 0 bases, leaving 5 bases not matched to a gene. The CDR3 length is 18 residues. Germline lookup yields CDR1 SGHRS and CDR2 YFSETQ. The chain's CDR3 is CASSQGLAGGSSYNEQFF. The CDR3 DNA sequence: TGCGCCAGCAGCCAGGGACTAGCGGGAGGTAGCTCCTACAATGAGCAGTTCTTC. The full variable domain, completed using reference TRBV5-1 and TRBJ2-1, is KAGVTQTPRYLIKTRGQQVTLSCSPISGHRSVSWYQQTPGQGLQFLFEYFSETQRNKGNFPGRFSGRQFSNSRSEMNVSTLELGDSALYLCASSQGLAGGSSYNEQFFGPGTRLTVL.

The chain is built from TRBV7-8 and TRBJ2-1; 12 positions match TRBD2. The trim removed 1 base at V and 15 bases at J, leaving 10 bases unmatched. The CDR3 runs to 15 residues. Germline V CDR1 and CDR2: SGHVS, FQNEAQ. The CDR3 region has the DNA TGTGCCAGCAGCTTAGAGGCTAGCGGGAGGGCCGAGGTGTTCTTC. Protein product: CASSLEASGRAEVFF.

The chain employs TRBV28 and TRBJ2-2; possible D gene TRBD2, 5 bases. Trimming cost V 3 bases and J 4 bases, with 12 bases left between them. Germline CDR1 and CDR2: MDHEN and SYDVKM. CDR3 size: 15 residues. CDR3: CASSFLLARTGELFF. In nucleotides, the CDR3 is TGTGCCAGCAGTTTTTTGCTAGCCCGCACCGGGGAGCTGTTTTTT.

This chain links TRBV11-3 with TRBJ1-1; 8 bases are shared with TRBD1. There are 14 residues in the CDR3. CDR1 is SGHNT and CDR2 is YENEEA in the germline V gene. The V segment lost 3 bases and the J segment 6 bases; nucleotides outside the gene matches: 6. This CDR3 is CASSLGGTGSEAFF. Written as DNA, the CDR3 is TGTGCCAGCAGCTTGGGGGGGACAGGCTCTGAAGCTTTCTTT.

This clone appeared once. The chain has TRBV5-1 and TRBJ2-1; TRBD2 aligns across 9 bases. V lost 4 bases to trimming and J lost 4 bases; unmatched junction nucleotides: 6. The CDR3 consists of 15 residues. Germline CDR1 reads SGHRS; CDR2 reads YFSETQ. CDR3 residues: CASSMGLAPYNEQFF. The DNA of the CDR3 is TGCGCCAGCAGCATGGGACTAGCCCCATACAATGAGCAGTTCTTC.

The chain links TRBV5-6 to TRBJ2-5; weak D call: TRBD1 (5 bases). The CDR3 has 15 residues. V lost 2 bases, J lost 3 bases, and 14 bases lay in between. CDR1 is SGHDT and CDR2 is YYEEEE in the germline V gene. In DNA, the CDR3 is TGTGCCAGCAGCTTTCCCTCGCAGGGAAAAGAGACCCAGTACTTC. This translates into CASSFPSQGKETQYF.

The rearrangement joins TRBV15 to TRBJ2-7; D gene uncertain. The germline CDR1 and CDR2 sequences are LNHNV and YYDKDF (reference sequence). This CDR3 contains 17 residues. V lost 0 bases to trimming and J lost 3 bases, with 18 bases between them. CDR3 sequence reads: CATSRDPPTGFVYEQYF. The CDR3 nucleotides read TGTGCCACCAGCAGAGATCCCCCAACCGGGTTCGTCTACGAGCAGTACTTC.

This chain links TRBV5-4 with TRBJ2-5; 7 positions match TRBD2. Germline CDR1 and CDR2: SGHNT and YYREEE (reference sequence). J was trimmed by 3 bases and V by 0 bases; bases with no gene match: 5. The CDR3 totals 15 residues. The CDR3 reads CASSLEASGEETQYF. The DNA of the CDR3 is TGTGCCAGCAGCTTGGAGGCTAGCGGAGAAGAGACCCAGTACTTC.

DNA of the CDR3: TGTGCCTGGAGTATTAGTACCTACGAGCAGTACTTC. Translating gives CAWSISTYEQYF. V and J are TRBV30 and TRBJ2-7; D gene unclear. The CDR3 is 12 residues long. Germline V gene lookup returns CDR1 GTSNPN and CDR2 SVGIG (reference sequence). Trimming removed 2 bases from V and 2 bases from J, with 7 bases in between.

This rearrangement joins TRBV5-4 to TRBJ2-7; 10 nucleotides line up with TRBD1. CDR3 length: 15 residues. V was clipped by 4 bases and J by 0 bases; unmatched bases: 4. CDR1 is SGHNT and CDR2 is YYREEE in the germline V gene (reference sequence). The CDR3 DNA sequence: TGTGCCAGCAGCCCTGGACAGGGGGACTCCTACGAGCAGTACTTC. Protein product: CASSPGQGDSYEQYF.

This clone has only a few counts. The genes are TRBV6-1 and TRBJ2-7, with TRBD1 matching over 7 bases. Per the germline V gene, CDR1 is MNHNS and CDR2 is SASEGT. V lost 5 bases to trimming and J lost 2 bases; unmatched junction nucleotides: 6. This CDR3 contains 14 residues. CDR3 nucleotides: TGTGCCAGCAGTTCTGGCGACAGGGCCTACGAGCAGTACTTC. It specifies CASSSGDRAYEQYF.

The chain joins TRBV27 to TRBJ2-7; D may be TRBD2 (7 bases). V lost 4 bases and J lost 2, with 15 bases in between. The CDR3 is 15 amino acids. Germline assignment: CDR1 MNHEY and CDR2 SMNVEV (reference sequence). Here the CDR3 DNA reads TGTGCCAGCAGTTCAGTGCCGGGGGGCACCTACGAGCAGTACTTC. It yields the protein CASSSVPGGTYEQYF.

This chain connects TRBV11-2 to TRBJ2-2, with TRBD2 matching over 10 bases. The V gene's germline CDR1 is SGHAT and CDR2 FQNNGV. V shed 2 bases, J shed 7 bases, and the junction held 16 bases outside the gene matches. The CDR3 consists of 19 residues. The CDR3 here is CASSLPTSGTLLGGGELFF. CDR3 nucleotide sequence: TGTGCCAGCAGCTTACCCACTAGCGGGACCCTATTAGGGGGCGGGGAGCTGTTTTTT.

The chain links TRBV7-2 to TRBJ2-1; 10 positions agree with TRBD2. This CDR3 has 16 amino acids. CDR1 is SGHTA and CDR2 is FQGNSA in the germline V gene. V lost 4 bases, J lost 4 bases, and 7 bases stayed unmatched. CDR3 residues: CASSYPASGSYNEQFF. The CDR3 DNA follows: TGTGCCAGCAGCTACCCAGCTAGCGGGAGTTACAATGAGCAGTTCTTC.

The V gene is TRBV5-4, the J gene TRBJ2-5; D perhaps matches TRBD2 (6 bases). The V end lost 3 bases, the J end lost 3 bases, and 15 bases lay between the germline ends. CDR3 size: 15 residues. Per the germline V gene, CDR1 is SGHNT and CDR2 is YYREEE (reference sequence). CDR3 residues: CASSSPGLGKETQYF. DNA for the CDR3: TGTGCCAGCAGCTCGCCGGGACTCGGTAAAGAGACCCAGTACTTC.

V usage is TRBV4-1 and J usage is TRBJ1-4; TRBD1 matches 7 bases. The CDR3 is 15 residues long. Germline lookup yields CDR1 MGHRA and CDR2 YSYEKL. V shed 2 bases, J shed 8 bases, and the junction held 8 bases outside the gene matches. The DNA of the CDR3 is TGCGCCAGCAGCCAACAAAACAGGGGAGAGGAAAAACTGTTTTTT. Encoded protein: CASSQQNRGEEKLFF.

V and J are TRBV5-1 and TRBJ2-4; D unclear. CDR1 SGHRS and CDR2 YFSETQ come from the germline V gene. Between the trimmed V and J ends, which lost 0 bases and 1 base, there was a span of 11 bases. This CDR3 is built from 16 residues. CDR3 in amino acids: CASSLGRLGAKNIQYF. As DNA, the CDR3 is TGCGCCAGCAGCTTGGGCAGGTTGGGTGCCAAAAACATTCAGTACTTC.

V gene TRBV5-1 combines with J gene TRBJ2-1; tentative D call: TRBD2 (7 bases). The CDR3 extends over 16 amino acids. Trimming took off 4 bases at V and 6 bases at J, with 20 bases between the two ends. Germline CDR1 reads SGHRS; CDR2 reads YFSETQ. The CDR3 loop is CASSPRTVGGGNEQFF. CDR3 coding DNA: TGCGCCAGCAGCCCCAGGACCGTGGGAGGGGGCAATGAGCAGTTCTTC.

The rearrangement links TRBV15 to TRBJ1-3; 8 positions match TRBD1. This CDR3 is built from 16 residues. The V gene's germline CDR1 is LNHNV and CDR2 YYDKDF (reference sequence). The V and J ends lost 1 base and 6 bases, in that order; junction bases with no gene match: 8. CDR3 residues: CATSRAPGQVINTIYF. Written as DNA, the CDR3 is TGTGCCACCAGCAGAGCTCCGGGACAGGTCATAAACACCATATATTTT.

This chain uses TRBV18 with TRBJ1-4, with 11 bases aligning to TRBD1. From germline, CDR1 is KGHSH and CDR2 LQKENI. There are 19 residues in the CDR3. J lost 3 bases, V lost 5 bases, and 14 bases had no gene match. The CDR3: CASSTLPGQGENANEKLFF. The CDR3 coding sequence is TGTGCCAGCTCAACTCTTCCGGGACAGGGGGAGAATGCTAATGAAAAACTGTTTTTT.

The chain has TRBV14 and TRBJ2-1; 12 bases fit TRBD2. CDR3 length equals 15 residues. The ends lost 1 base at V and 9 bases at J; junction bases unmatched: 4. CDR1 is SGHDN and CDR2 is FVKESK in the germline V gene. The CDR3 sequence is CASSQVSSGRGEQFF. The CDR3 DNA reads as TGTGCCAGCAGCCAAGTTTCTAGCGGGAGGGGTGAGCAGTTCTTC. Full variable domain (outside the CDR3, taken from reference TRBV14 and TRBJ2-1): EAGVTQFPSHSVIEKGQTVTLRCDPISGHDNLYWYRRVMGKEIKFLLHFVKESKQDESGMPNNRFLAERTGGTYSTLKVQPAELEDSGVYFCASSQVSSGRGEQFFGPGTRLTVL.

This chain joins TRBV28 and TRBJ1-2; 7 bases map to TRBD1. Germline CDR1 MDHEN, CDR2 SYDVKM. The CDR3 covers 16 residues. Trimming took 5 bases from V and 8 from J; bases not matched to a gene: 17. This CDR3 is CASSVGVRALTGGYTF. The DNA of the CDR3 is TGTGCCAGCAGTGTGGGAGTTAGGGCATTGACAGGGGGCTACACCTTC.

This clone was found a few times. The chain has TRBV18 and TRBJ2-5; tentatively, D is TRBD1 (5 bases). Germline V lookup: CDR1 KGHSH, CDR2 LQKENI. V was trimmed by 9 bases and J by 0 bases, leaving 11 bases between them. The CDR3 sequence is 13 residues long. Here the CDR3 DNA reads TGTGCCAGTTGCGACAGAGACCAAGAGACCCAGTACTTC. Protein: CASCDRDQETQYF. Full variable domain (rest looked up from reference TRBV18 and TRBJ2-5): NAGVMQNPRHLVRRRGQEARLRCSPMKGHSHVYWYRQLPEEGLKFMVYLQKENIIDESGMPKERFSAEFPKEGPSILRIQQVVRGDSAAYFCASCDRDQETQYFGPGTRLLVL.

The J gene is TRBJ1-2, the V gene TRBV4-2; 8 bases agree with TRBD1. The CDR3 runs 15 residues. The V and J ends lost 7 bases and 5 bases, in that order; junction bases with no gene match: 12. Germline V gives CDR1 LGHNA, CDR2 YNFKEQ. CDR3 sequence reads: CASNRVGQGLYGYTF. The CDR3 nucleotides are TGTGCCAGCAACCGAGTCGGACAGGGACTTTATGGCTACACCTTC.

This clone was seen a single time. The genes are TRBV5-5 and TRBJ1-4; D uncertain. The CDR3 spans 15 residues. Trimming cost V 4 bases and J 4 bases, with 14 bases left between them. Germline loops: CDR1 SGHKS, CDR2 YYEKEE (reference sequence). CDR3 DNA: TGTGCCAGCAGCGCCCGAGGGTCTAGTAATGAAAAACTGTTTTTT. Its translation: CASSARGSSNEKLFF.

The rearrangement links TRBV9 to TRBJ2-3; no firm D call. The CDR3 spans 15 residues. Trimming cost V 4 bases and J 0 bases, with 12 bases left between them. Germline-derived CDR1 and CDR2 are SGDLS and YYNGEE. The CDR3 spells CASSPIGLSTDTQYF. DNA for the CDR3: TGTGCCAGCAGCCCCATCGGGTTGAGCACAGATACGCAGTATTTT.

This chain connects TRBV28 to TRBJ2-3; no clear D. The V gene's germline CDR1 is MDHEN and CDR2 SYDVKM. Trimming removed 5 bases from V and 1 base from J, with 7 bases in between. This CDR3 has 13 amino acids. The CDR3 sequence is CASSPQGTDTQYF. The DNA for the CDR3 is TGTGCCAGCAGTCCCCAGGGCACAGATACGCAGTATTTT. Full variable domain (outside the CDR3, taken from reference TRBV28 and TRBJ2-3): DVKVTQSSRYLVKRTGEKVFLECVQDMDHENMFWYRQDPGLGLRLIYFSYDVKMKEKGDIPEGYSVSREKKERFSLILESASTNQTSMYLCASSPQGTDTQYFGPGTRLTVL.

The chain uses TRBV11-2 and TRBJ2-2, with D possibly being TRBD2 (6 bases). The V end was cut by 5 bases, the J end by 6 bases, with 16 bases between. Germline V gene sequence: CDR1 SGHAT, CDR2 FQNNGV. The CDR3 covers 15 residues. The CDR3 region has the DNA TGTGCCAGCAGCCAGACTAGGGCGGGGTCCGGGGAGCTGTTTTTT. This gives the protein CASSQTRAGSGELFF.

V usage is TRBV19 and J usage is TRBJ2-5; possible D gene TRBD2, 5 bases. The CDR3 is 13 residues long. Germline V gene sequence: CDR1 LNHDA, CDR2 SQIVND (reference sequence). V was trimmed by 3 bases and J by 3 bases, leaving 8 bases between them. The CDR3 region is CASSIKRKETQYF. The CDR3 coding sequence is TGTGCCAGTAGTATTAAGCGGAAAGAGACCCAGTACTTC.